These 10 T cell receptor beta chains originate from one sample sequenced in a study of cytomegalovirus exposure and HLA in healthy donors. PCR primers comprised 60 Vbeta and 13 Jbeta primers. TCRdb's copy holds only in-frame clones and misses some; the assay was immunoSEQ multiplex PCR. The sample has 90,000 to 110,000 clones; 73% are singletons. Sequenced: PBMCs. The receptors derive from a man aged 35-49 years in good health and CMV-seronegative.

Written as DNA, the CDR3 is TGTGCCATCAGCGGGCGGGGGGACGAGCAGTACTTC. Translation gives CAISGRGDEQYF. V and J are TRBV10-3 and TRBJ2-7, with 8 bases aligning to TRBD2. The ends lost 6 bases at V and 5 bases at J; junction bases unmatched: 3. CDR1 and CDR2 (germline): ENHRY, SYGVKD. The CDR3 has 12 amino acids.

A note on this clone: The junction does not match germline at one end; this may be a read error. The V gene is TRBV4-3, the J gene TRBJ2-3; 11 positions agree with TRBD2. Germline lookup yields CDR1 LGHNA and CDR2 YSLEER. The CDR3 runs 16 residues. CDR3 region: CARSQIAGGSTDTQYF. Here the CDR3 DNA reads TGCGCCCGCAGCCAAATAGCGGGGGGGAGCACAGATACGCAGTATTTT.

Remarks on this clone: The junction and the germline gene differ at one end; a read error may be behind it. V gene TRBV7-3 combines with J gene TRBJ2-5; D gene ambiguous. The CDR3 totals 16 residues. The V gene's germline CDR1 is SGHTA and CDR2 FQGTGA. Here the CDR3 DNA reads TGTTCCAGCAGCCCCAACAAGGCCCAGGCCGGAGAGACCCAGTACTTC. Its protein is CSSSPNKAQAGETQYF.

CDR3 amino acids: CASSSGVFYEQYF. The DNA for the CDR3 is TGTGCCAGCAGTTCCGGGGTCTTCTACGAGCAGTACTTC. This chain joins TRBV6-1 and TRBJ2-7, with a possible D match to TRBD2 (5 bases). V shed 5 bases and J shed 3 bases, with 11 bases lying between them. In germline, CDR1 is MNHNS, CDR2 SASEGT. This CDR3 contains 13 residues.

J is TRBJ2-3 and V is TRBV5-6; D gene unclear. Germline CDR1 reads SGHDT; CDR2 reads YYEEEE. There are 14 residues in the CDR3. V lost 2 bases, J lost 3 bases, and 10 bases lay in between. The CDR3 nucleotides are TGTGCCAGCAGCTTACTCGAGGAAACAGATACGCAGTATTTT. It translates to CASSLLEETDTQYF.

The chain employs TRBV4-2 and TRBJ2-2, with D possibly matching TRBD2 (7 bases). This CDR3 has 13 residues. The V and J ends lost 4 bases and 9 bases respectively, with 12 bases between them. The V gene's germline CDR1 is LGHNA and CDR2 YNFKEQ. The CDR3 spells CASSLGGDWELFF. In DNA, the CDR3 is TGTGCCAGCAGCCTAGGGGGGGATTGGGAGCTGTTTTTT.

The V and J genes are TRBV10-3 and TRBJ2-1; 8 bases align to TRBD2. The CDR3 loop spans 16 amino acids. J lost 4 bases, V lost 2 bases, and 7 bases had no gene match. The germline V gene has CDR1 ENHRY and CDR2 SYGVKD. CDR3 residues: CAISERVGGEYNEQFF. The DNA for the CDR3 is TGTGCCATCAGTGAGCGGGTCGGGGGGGAATACAATGAGCAGTTCTTC.

The V gene is TRBV2, the J gene TRBJ2-7; 7 positions match TRBD1. The ends lost 7 bases at V and 3 bases at J; junction bases unmatched: 3. The CDR3 is 12 amino acids. CDR1 is SNHLY, CDR2 FYNNEI, per germline. The CDR3 protein is CASTGQDYEQYF. CDR3 DNA: TGTGCCAGCACCGGACAGGACTACGAGCAGTACTTC.

The chain links TRBV29-1 to TRBJ1-1; D is perhaps TRBD1 (5 bases). The CDR3 is 14 amino acids. Between the trimmed V and J ends, which lost 6 bases and 5 bases, there was a span of 19 bases. Germline values: CDR1 SQVTM, CDR2 ANQGSEA. Written as DNA, the CDR3 is TGCAGCGTCTCGCTCAGGGCGTTAAATACTGAAGCTTTCTTT. Its translation: CSVSLRALNTEAFF.

The chain links TRBV7-9 to TRBJ2-5, with D uncertain. The J call may be in error: the DNA end matches TRBJ2-7 better. The CDR3 is 14 amino acids. Germline CDR1 is SEHNR and CDR2 is FQNEAQ (reference sequence). Here the CDR3 reads CASSLNAKSNEQYF. The CDR3 region has the DNA TGTGCCAGCAGCTTAAACGCCAAAAGTAACGAGCAGTACTTC.